The clone carrying this TCR beta chain has a single count. The source of the sample is a study of CD8 T cells in Susac syndrome. The wider study: Patients with Susac syndrome who were sequenced included more than 5 with active disease and 8 or 9 in remission.

Reverse transcription used about 0.45 to 1 ug RNA and random hexamers. Amplification of TCR beta CDR3 spanned 54 Vbeta and 13 Jbeta via immunoSEQ multiplex PCR. Using its own MiXCR run on the immunoSEQ multiplex PCR reads, TCRdb lists one record per CDR3 protein. The sample holds more than 150,000 distinct CDR3 sequences, around 96% seen once. The sequence was obtained from a human donor with Susac syndrome. Specimen: CD4+ T cells from PBMCs.

CDR3 DNA sequence: TGTGCCAGCAGAGGGGGCGCTGGCTACACCTTC. Encoded protein: CASRGGAGYTF. V and J are TRBV3-1 and TRBJ1-2; TRBD1 matches at 7 bases. Germline CDR1 is LGHDT and CDR2 is YNNKEL (reference sequence). The V segment lost 6 bases and the J segment 7 bases; nucleotides outside the gene matches: 2. This CDR3 is built from 11 residues.